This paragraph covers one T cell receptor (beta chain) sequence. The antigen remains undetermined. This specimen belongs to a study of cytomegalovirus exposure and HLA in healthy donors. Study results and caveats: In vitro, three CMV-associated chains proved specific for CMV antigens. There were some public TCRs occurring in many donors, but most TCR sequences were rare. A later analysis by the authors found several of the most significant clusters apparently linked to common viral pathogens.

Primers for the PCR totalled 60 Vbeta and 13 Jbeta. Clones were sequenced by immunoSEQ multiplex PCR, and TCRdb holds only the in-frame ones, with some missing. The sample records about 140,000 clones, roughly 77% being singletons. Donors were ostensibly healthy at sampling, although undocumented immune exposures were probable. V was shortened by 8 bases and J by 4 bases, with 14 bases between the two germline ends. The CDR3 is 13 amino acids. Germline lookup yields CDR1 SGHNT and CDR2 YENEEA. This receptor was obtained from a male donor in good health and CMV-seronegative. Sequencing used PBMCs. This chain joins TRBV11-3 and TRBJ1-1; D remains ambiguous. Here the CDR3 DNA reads TGTGCCAGCTCTTTTCTCCCGGGCACTGAAGCTTTCTTT. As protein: CASSFLPGTEAFF.